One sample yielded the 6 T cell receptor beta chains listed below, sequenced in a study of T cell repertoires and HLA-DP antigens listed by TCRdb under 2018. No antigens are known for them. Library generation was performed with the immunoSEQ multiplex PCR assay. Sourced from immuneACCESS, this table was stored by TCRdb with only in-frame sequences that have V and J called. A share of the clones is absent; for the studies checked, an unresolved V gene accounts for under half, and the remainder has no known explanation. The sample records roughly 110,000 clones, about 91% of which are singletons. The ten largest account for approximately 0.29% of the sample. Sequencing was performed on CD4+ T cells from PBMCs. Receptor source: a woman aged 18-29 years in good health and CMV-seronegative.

CDR3 in DNA: TGTGCCAGCGCCGGGACTAGCGGCACCGGGGAGCTGTTTTTT. It is translated as CASAGTSGTGELFF. The chain combines TRBV25-1 with TRBJ2-2, with 11 bases identical to TRBD2. CDR1 and CDR2 from the germline V gene are MGHDK and SYGVNS. There are 14 residues in the CDR3. J lost 4 bases, V lost 8 bases, and 3 bases had no gene match.

As DNA, the CDR3 is TGTGCCAGCAGTCCGGGACAGGGGGCTCAAGAGACCCAGTACTTC. Its protein is CASSPGQGAQETQYF. The chain recombines TRBV28 with TRBJ2-5; TRBD1 matches at 12 bases. CDR3 length equals 15 residues. Germline-derived CDR1 and CDR2 are MDHEN and SYDVKM. The V gene end was trimmed by 5 bases and the J gene end by 2 bases; junction bases not matched to a gene: 3.

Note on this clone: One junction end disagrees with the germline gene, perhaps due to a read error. The CDR3 DNA reads as TGTGCCAGCCGGGACAGGGGTAACTATGGCCACACCTTC. This sequence encodes CASRDRGNYGHTF. The chain couples TRBV11-3 to TRBJ1-2, with 10 bases identical to TRBD1. Germline V lookup: CDR1 SGHNT, CDR2 YENEEA. The CDR3 sequence is 13 residues long.

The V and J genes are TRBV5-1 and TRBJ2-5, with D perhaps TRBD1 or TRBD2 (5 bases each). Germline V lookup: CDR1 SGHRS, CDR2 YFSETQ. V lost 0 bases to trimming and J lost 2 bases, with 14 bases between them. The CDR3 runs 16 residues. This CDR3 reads CASSLAGATNQETQYF. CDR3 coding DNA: TGCGCCAGCAGCTTGGCCGGGGCTACGAATCAAGAGACCCAGTACTTC.

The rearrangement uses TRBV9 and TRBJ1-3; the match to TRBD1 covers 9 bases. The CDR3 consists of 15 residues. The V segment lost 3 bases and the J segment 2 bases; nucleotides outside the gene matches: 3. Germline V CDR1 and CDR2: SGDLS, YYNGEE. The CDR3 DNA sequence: TGTGCCAGCAGCGCGACAGGGGGTCCTGGAAACACCATATATTTT. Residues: CASSATGGPGNTIYF.

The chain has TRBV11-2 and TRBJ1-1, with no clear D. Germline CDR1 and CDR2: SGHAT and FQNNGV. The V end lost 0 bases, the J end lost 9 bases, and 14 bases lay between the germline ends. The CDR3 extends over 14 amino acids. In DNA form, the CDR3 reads TGTGCCAGCAGCTTAGATGGGCTCGGTACTCAAGCTTTCTTT. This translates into CASSLDGLGTQAFF. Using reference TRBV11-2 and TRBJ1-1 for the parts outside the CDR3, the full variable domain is EAGVAQSPRYKIIEKRQSVAFWCNPISGHATLYWYQQILGQGPKLLIQFQNNGVVDDSQLPKDRFSAERLKGVDSTLKIQPAKLEDSAVYLCASSLDGLGTQAFFGQGTRLTVV.